What follows is one T cell receptor beta chain and its context. The antigen remains undetermined. The record originates from a study of somatic mutations in cytotoxic T cells in rheumatoid arthritis. In the study overall: After diagnosis, patient blood (nearly 31 ml EDTA) was drawn right away, before any treatment was given. Points from the study as a whole: Rheumatoid arthritis patients were compared with age-matched healthy controls, and their CD8+ T-cell clonality did not differ significantly.

Here immunoSEQ multiplex PCR was the method, and the copy in TCRdb shows in-frame clones only, minus some. This table has under 4,500 clones, about two thirds appearing once. This clonotype was obtained from an adult with rheumatoid arthritis. Sample: CD8+ T cells sorted from blood.

CDR3 sequence: CASSPTLQGEAFF. Written as DNA, the CDR3 is TGCGCCAGCAGCCCCACTTTACAGGGGGAAGCTTTCTTT. V usage is TRBV4-3 and J usage is TRBJ1-1, with 7 bases aligning to TRBD1. The CDR3 spans 13 residues. Germline assignment: CDR1 LGHNA and CDR2 YSLEER. V dropped 4 bases and J dropped 8; count of bases not matched to a gene: 7.